Below, 22 T cell receptor beta chains from the same sample are listed, as sequenced in a study of beta chain features in type 1 diabetes. The study reverse transcribed the entire isolated RNA, so it sequenced expressed TCRB transcripts. Sequenced by immunoSEQ multiplex PCR; TCRdb stores in-frame clones only, minus some. This table has approximately 110,000 clones, around 40% appearing once. Specimen: stem cell memory CD4+ T cells from blood. These receptors all stem from a woman between 18 and 30 years old in good health.

The rearrangement uses TRBV29-1 and TRBJ1-1; possible D gene TRBD1, 6 bases. Trimming removed 4 bases from V and 1 base from J, with 13 bases in between. Germline CDR1 is SQVTM and CDR2 is ANQGSEA. The CDR3 length is 14 residues. CDR3 DNA: TGCAGCGTTGTAAGCAGGGGACCGAACACTGAAGCTTTCTTT. Translated: CSVVSRGPNTEAFF.

V usage is TRBV18 and J usage is TRBJ1-5; tentative D call: TRBD1 (6 bases). The CDR3 is made up of 16 amino acids. Trimming shortened V by 6 bases and J by 1 base, and 16 bases separated the two germline ends. Germline CDR1 is KGHSH and CDR2 is LQKENI. CDR3 DNA sequence: TGTGCCAGCTCGCGCAACAGGGAAGGGAGCAATCAGCCCCAGCATTTT. As protein: CASSRNREGSNQPQHF.

This rearrangement joins TRBV5-1 to TRBJ2-3; 9 bases line up with TRBD1. The germline V gene has CDR1 SGHRS and CDR2 YFSETQ. V lost 4 bases to trimming and J lost 5 bases; unmatched junction nucleotides: 8. The CDR3 contains 15 residues. The chain's CDR3 is CASSLGTGYGDTQYF. The CDR3 coding sequence is TGCGCCAGCAGCCTAGGGACAGGGTACGGAGATACGCAGTATTTT.

The chain uses TRBV29-1 and TRBJ1-5; 9 bases map to TRBD1. CDR3 length equals 13 residues. Trimming took 5 bases from V and 3 from J; bases not matched to a gene: 2. CDR1 and CDR2 (germline): SQVTM, ANQGSEA. CDR3 residues: CSVSQGANQPQHF. CDR3 in DNA: TGCAGCGTTTCACAGGGGGCCAATCAGCCCCAGCATTTT.

The gene calls are TRBV12-5 and TRBJ2-2; 13 bases agree with TRBD2. Germline V gene data show CDR1 as LGHNT and CDR2 as FRNRAP. This CDR3 region has 17 residues. V lost 0 bases, J lost 8 bases, and 6 bases stayed unmatched. The CDR3 here is CASGLVTSGRASGELFF. CDR3 nucleotide sequence: TGTGCTAGTGGTTTGGTTACTAGCGGGAGGGCGTCAGGGGAGCTGTTTTTT. The full variable domain, completed using reference TRBV12-5 and TRBJ2-2, is DARVTQTPRHKVTEMGQEVTMRCQPILGHNTVFWYRQTMMQGLELLAYFRNRAPLDDSGMPKDRFSAEMPDATLATLKIQPSEPRDSAVYFCASGLVTSGRASGELFFGEGSRLTVL.

The rearrangement joins TRBV11-2 to TRBJ1-4; TRBD1 agrees at 7 bases. J lost 8 bases, V lost 5 bases, and 11 bases had no gene match. This CDR3 has 15 residues. The germline CDR1 and CDR2 sequences are SGHAT and FQNNGV. This chain's CDR3 is CASSDNRGSGEKLFF. In nucleotides, the CDR3 is TGTGCCAGCAGCGACAACAGGGGTTCCGGGGAAAAACTGTTTTTT.

This chain links TRBV7-9 with TRBJ2-7; tentatively, D is TRBD2 (6 bases). Germline V gene sequence: CDR1 SEHNR, CDR2 FQNEAQ (reference sequence). CDR3 size: 13 residues. The ends were cut back, 8 bases at V and 0 bases at J, with 11 bases in the middle. This CDR3 is CASRMEGSYEQYF. The DNA for the CDR3 is TGTGCCAGCCGAATGGAGGGCTCCTACGAGCAGTACTTC.

The V and J genes are TRBV5-1 and TRBJ2-7, with D tentatively TRBD1 (6 bases). Germline CDR1 SGHRS, CDR2 YFSETQ. V gave up 0 bases and J gave up 5 bases, with 12 bases separating them. There are 14 residues in the CDR3. CDR3: CASSLAWGQNEQYF. CDR3 coding DNA: TGCGCCAGCAGCTTGGCCTGGGGGCAGAACGAGCAGTACTTC.

V and J are TRBV18 and TRBJ2-1, with 13 nucleotides matching TRBD2. The length of the CDR3 is 15 residues. The germline V gene has CDR1 KGHSH and CDR2 LQKENI. V dropped 3 bases and J dropped 8; count of bases not matched to a gene: 4. The CDR3 is CASSPGTSGIDEQFF. In nucleotides, the CDR3 is TGTGCCAGCTCACCCGGGACTAGCGGGATTGATGAGCAGTTCTTC.

The chain is built from TRBV28 and TRBJ1-2; D remains unclear. The length of the CDR3 is 11 residues. Trimming took 5 bases from V and 8 from J, leaving 9 bases between them. Germline V gene data show CDR1 as MDHEN and CDR2 as SYDVKM. In nucleotides, the CDR3 is TGTGCCAGCAGTCTCTCGGGGGGCTACACCTTC. Translated: CASSLSGGYTF.

The chain couples TRBV29-1 to TRBJ1-2; D ambiguous. The germline V gene has CDR1 SQVTM and CDR2 ANQGSEA. The CDR3 covers 12 residues. V was clipped by 4 bases and J by 4 bases, with 10 bases between them. CDR3 loop: CSVGGSSYGYTF. CDR3 in DNA: TGCAGCGTTGGTGGCTCCTCCTATGGCTACACCTTC.

The chain uses TRBV28 and TRBJ2-7, with D perhaps matching TRBD1 (6 bases). The CDR3 runs to 15 residues. The germline V gene encodes CDR1 MDHEN and CDR2 SYDVKM. The V gene lost 5 bases and the J gene lost 5 bases, with 19 bases spanning the gap. The CDR3 nucleotides are TGTGCCAGCAGTGGGTCCCCAGGGGTAGGCGACGAGCAGTACTTC. Translated: CASSGSPGVGDEQYF.

The chain is built from TRBV7-2 and TRBJ1-6; TRBD1 might be the D (5 bases). Germline CDR1 is SGHTA and CDR2 is FQGNSA. This CDR3 spans 13 amino acids. The ends were cut back, 11 bases at V and 13 bases at J, with 21 bases in the middle. CDR3 region: CAVDISQSGPLHF. Written as DNA, the CDR3 is TGTGCCGTGGACATTTCCCAGTCGGGTCCCCTCCACTTT.

This clone has only a few counts. The CDR3 DNA follows: TGTGCCAGCAGCTTAAGAGGCGGGAGGGCCTCAGATACGCAGTATTTT. Protein sequence: CASSLRGGRASDTQYF. J is TRBJ2-3 and V is TRBV7-3; 9 positions agree with TRBD2. CDR3 length: 16 amino acids. Trimming removed 1 base from V and 4 bases from J; junction bases left unmatched: 6. Germline lookup yields CDR1 SGHTA and CDR2 FQGTGA.

The chain joins TRBV15 to TRBJ1-2, with D perhaps TRBD1 (6 bases). V shed 9 bases and J shed 7 bases, with 15 bases lying between them. The germline V gene encodes CDR1 LNHNV and CDR2 YYDKDF (reference sequence). The CDR3 has 12 residues. The CDR3 loop is CATRTDRSGYTF. CDR3 in DNA: TGTGCCACTCGGACGGACAGAAGTGGCTACACCTTC.

This chain uses TRBV6-1 with TRBJ1-1; possibly TRBD1 for D (6 bases). This CDR3 spans 13 amino acids. V shed 10 bases and J shed 1 base, with 13 bases lying between them. The germline V gene has CDR1 MNHNS and CDR2 SASEGT. This chain's CDR3 is CAIRQVPNTEAFF. CDR3 sequence (DNA): TGTGCCATCCGACAGGTCCCGAACACTGAAGCTTTCTTT.

CDR3 region: CASSPDSSYGYTF. The CDR3, as DNA: TGTGCCAGCTCACCCGACAGTTCCTATGGCTACACCTTC. The rearrangement links TRBV18 to TRBJ1-2; possibly TRBD1 for D (5 bases). There are 13 residues in the CDR3. The germline V gene encodes CDR1 KGHSH and CDR2 LQKENI. Deletions cut 3 bases from V and 4 bases from J, with 9 bases between.

V gene TRBV18 combines with J gene TRBJ1-3, with D perhaps TRBD1 (5 bases). The V gene lost 2 bases and the J gene lost 3 bases, with 17 bases spanning the gap. Germline CDR1 KGHSH, CDR2 LQKENI. The CDR3 spans 17 residues. In DNA form, the CDR3 reads TGTGCCAGCTCACCAACAAGGGGAGGCCTTGTTGGAAACACCATATATTTT. Its translation: CASSPTRGGLVGNTIYF.

This clone was seen a handful of times. The chain joins TRBV7-2 to TRBJ2-7; D is perhaps TRBD2 (5 bases). V lost 8 bases and J lost 2, with 13 bases in between. There are 13 residues in the CDR3. Per germline, CDR1 SGHTA and CDR2 FQGNSA. DNA for the CDR3: TGTGCCAGCTCTATAGCGTATGCCTACGAGCAGTACTTC. Translated, it gives CASSIAYAYEQYF. The entire variable domain, with the rest obtained from reference TRBV7-2 and TRBJ2-7, is as follows: GAGVSQSPSNKVTEKGKDVELRCDPISGHTALYWYRQSLGQGLEFLIYFQGNSAPDKSGLPSDRFSAERTGGSVSTLTIQRTQQEDSAVYLCASSIAYAYEQYFGPGTRLTVT.

DNA for the CDR3: TGTGCCAGCAGCCTACGGACTAGCGTACAAGAGACCCAGTACTTC. Encoded protein: CASSLRTSVQETQYF. V is TRBV7-2 and J is TRBJ2-5; 9 bases are shared with TRBD2. After removal of 5 bases from V and 2 bases from J, the junction contained 6 bases not matched to a gene. The CDR3 sequence is 15 residues long. CDR1 SGHTA and CDR2 FQGNSA come from the germline V gene.

The table lists this clone with a few counts. The chain is built from TRBV29-1 and TRBJ2-1; D remains unclear. Trimming shortened V by 6 bases and J by 6 bases, and 15 bases separated the two germline ends. From germline, CDR1 is SQVTM and CDR2 ANQGSEA. CDR3 length equals 13 residues. CDR3 protein: CSVTGLTANEQFF. Written as DNA, the CDR3 is TGCAGCGTAACCGGGTTAACTGCCAATGAGCAGTTCTTC.

With regard to this clone: Within the sample, other DNA sequences also encode this same CDR3. J is TRBJ1-5 and V is TRBV27; D is perhaps TRBD1 (6 bases). Trimming removed 3 bases from V and 4 bases from J, with 7 bases in between. Per the germline V gene, CDR1 is MNHEY and CDR2 is SMNVEV (reference sequence). This CDR3 region has 13 residues. CDR3 residues: CASSLRGNQPQHF. In DNA, the CDR3 is TGTGCCAGCAGTTTGAGGGGGAATCAGCCCCAGCATTTT.